This T cell receptor beta chain was documented in a study of technical replicates of blood from several donors. The data were produced by immunoSEQ multiplex PCR, yet TCRdb's version contains in-frame clones alone and is incomplete. Counted here are 75,000 to 90,000 clones, more than 85% occurring once; the ten biggest clones make up approximately 0.4%. The CDR3 consists of 12 residues. Germline V gene sequence: CDR1 SGHDN, CDR2 FVKESK. J lost 5 bases, V lost 8 bases, and 6 bases had no gene match. The rearrangement uses TRBV14 and TRBJ2-7; 7 bases are shared with TRBD2. The clonotype originates from a human donor in good health. Sequencing input: T cells isolated from PBMCs. CDR3 nucleotide sequence: TGTGCCAGCGCACCCGGGGGGAACGAGCAGTACTTC. It translates to CASAPGGNEQYF.